This TCR beta chain was identified during a study of blood T cells in healthy people across ages. Findings and limits, study-wide: As age increased, TCR beta diversity per million T cells fell in a roughly linear fashion.

Each sample yielded at least 6 micrograms of PBMC total RNA. The second PCR ran roughly 6 to 11 cycles with a sample-barcoded 5' primer and J-beta primers. TCRdb independently ran MiXCR on the 5' RACE reads; one entry per CDR3 protein. Of some 1 million distinct CDR3 sequences in the sample, 40% to 50% were seen once. A remark on this clonotype: Its antigen is as yet unknown.

The trim removed 7 bases at V and 0 bases at J, leaving 9 bases unmatched. The CDR3 contains 15 residues. The sequence derives from a woman aged 55-70 years in good health. Sequences were obtained from blood. The rearrangement joins TRBV12-3 or TRBV12-4 to TRBJ2-7; TRBD2 aligns across 7 bases. The CDR3, as DNA: TGTGCCAGCACCATGAGCGGGGTTAGCTCCTACGAGCAGTACTTC. Translated, it gives CASTMSGVSSYEQYF.